These 14 T cell receptor beta chains were all obtained from the same sample, sequenced in a study of regulatory T cells in long-lasting Graves disease. iRepertoire HTBI primers and Arm-PCR of CDR3 regions built TCR beta libraries. TCRdb independently ran MiXCR on the multiplex PCR reads; one entry per CDR3 protein. The sample has around 450,000 distinct CDR3 sequences, 14% to 15% seen once; the top ten hold roughly 17%. Time point here: newly diagnosed GD, antithyroid drugs for less than 3 months. The TCR library used RNA extracted from PBMCs. This sample also belongs to another study, concerning T cells in Graves' hyperthyroidism and ophthalmopathy.

This specimen was peripheral blood mononuclear cells (PBMCs), taken at new diagnosis, from a patient treated with antithyroid drugs. The receptors here all came from a woman in her 30s with Graves disease.

In its sample, this clonotype was seen many times. V gene TRBV6-5 combines with J gene TRBJ1-1; D gene ambiguous. The V and J ends lost 4 bases and 5 bases respectively, with 17 bases between them. This CDR3 is built from 15 residues. The germline gives CDR1 MNHEY, CDR2 SVGAGI. For the CDR3, the DNA is TGTGCCAGCAGTTCCCCGGACGCCGCAATGACTGAAGCTTTCTTT. Amino acids: CASSSPDAAMTEAFF.

The chain uses TRBV12-3 or TRBV12-4 and TRBJ2-5, with 10 bases aligning to TRBD1. V was clipped by 1 base and J by 6 bases; unmatched bases: 8. This CDR3 is 16 amino acids long. In DNA, the CDR3 is TGTGCCAGCAGTTTAGTGCTCCGGACAGGGGGAAAGACCCAGTACTTC. It yields the protein CASSLVLRTGGKTQYF.

This clonotype was observed many times. The chain has TRBV12-3 or TRBV12-4 and TRBJ1-1; D perhaps matches TRBD1 (5 bases). The V gene lost 6 bases and the J gene lost 4 bases, with 12 bases spanning the gap. The CDR3 has 13 amino acids. CDR3 sequence (DNA): TGTGCCAGCAGCTCGACAGCCCGCACTGAAGCTTTCTTT. It codes for CASSSTARTEAFF.

The gene calls are TRBV9 and TRBJ1-6, with TRBD1 as a possible D gene (6 bases). CDR3 length: 14 amino acids. V lost 3 bases and J 10 bases, leaving 14 bases between the germline ends. CDR1 is SGDLS and CDR2 is YYNGEE in the germline V gene. CDR3 bases: TGTGCCAGCAGCGCGGACACTGGGGGCTCACCCCTCCACTTT. Its protein product is CASSADTGGSPLHF.

Of note for this clonotype: One base away lies a much larger clone, so this may be a sequencing read error. The V and J genes are TRBV12-3 or TRBV12-4 and TRBJ2-3; D is unresolved. V shed 2 bases and J shed 10 bases, with 16 bases lying between them. The CDR3 is made up of 14 amino acids. The DNA of the CDR3 is TGTGCCAGCAGTTTACCCGGACGGCAAAGAGCGCAGTATTTT. Translating it yields CASSLPGRQRAQYF.

This sequence joins TRBV27 and TRBJ1-4; a possible D gene is TRBD1 (6 bases). Per the germline V gene, CDR1 is MNHEY and CDR2 is SMNVEV (reference sequence). The CDR3 contains 16 residues. V dropped 7 bases and J dropped 8 bases, with 23 bases sitting between them. The CDR3 spells CASKTPSGGGREKLFF. The CDR3 region has the DNA TGTGCCAGCAAGACCCCCTCGGGGGGCGGACGAGAAAAACTGTTTTTT.

A few counts support this clonotype. The J gene is TRBJ1-5, the V gene TRBV28, with unresolved D. Germline V gene sequence: CDR1 MDHEN, CDR2 SYDVKM. The V gene lost 6 bases and the J gene lost 3 bases, with 12 bases spanning the gap. This CDR3 comprises 14 residues. For the CDR3, the DNA is TGTGCCAGCAGACCCGACGGTGACAATCAGCCCCAGCATTTT. The encoded protein is CASRPDGDNQPQHF.

This clonotype showed up many times. DNA of the CDR3: TGCGCCAGCAGCCAACCCAGGGAGCGACGGAACGAGCAGTACTTC. It specifies CASSQPRERRNEQYF. The chain carries TRBV4-1 and TRBJ2-7, with D perhaps matching TRBD1 or TRBD2 (5 bases each). The germline V gene encodes CDR1 MGHRA and CDR2 YSYEKL. V lost 2 bases, J lost 5 bases, and 16 bases lay in between. The CDR3 extends over 15 amino acids.

This clonotype has a count of ten or more. V usage is TRBV12-3 or TRBV12-4 and J usage is TRBJ2-7; tentatively, D is TRBD1 or TRBD2 (5 bases each). Trimming took 2 bases from V and 1 from J, leaving 12 bases between them. The CDR3 spans 15 residues. The CDR3 sequence is CASSLKGSPSYEQYF. CDR3 sequence (DNA): TGTGCCAGCAGTTTAAAGGGGAGTCCTTCCTACGAGCAGTACTTC.

CDR3 amino acids: CASSYLAGPPPNEQFF. The CDR3 region has the DNA TGTGCCAGCAGTTACCTAGCGGGCCCGCCCCCCAATGAGCAGTTCTTC. This sequence joins TRBV6-7 and TRBJ2-1; 8 bases map to TRBD2. TRBV6-7 carries the ORF label, with uncertain function. J lost 6 bases, V lost 2 bases, and 9 bases had no gene match. The CDR3 covers 16 residues.

This clonotype was observed a few times. In DNA form, the CDR3 reads TGTGCCTGGAGTGCAGGGGCCCACTCTGGGGCCAACGTCCTGACTTTC. Protein: CAWSAGAHSGANVLTF. The V gene is TRBV30, the J gene TRBJ2-6, with TRBD1 as a possible D gene (6 bases). This CDR3 contains 16 residues. The germline gives CDR1 GTSNPN, CDR2 SVGIG (reference sequence). Trimming left V 1 base short and J 0 bases short, with 10 bases between.

This clonotype was seen a handful of times. In DNA form, the CDR3 reads TGTGCCAGCAGCCAATACAACGGGACTAGCCTCTTTAGGGAGTACTTC. As protein: CASSQYNGTSLFREYF. V usage is TRBV14 and J usage is TRBJ2-4; TRBD2 aligns across 9 bases. V lost 2 bases and J lost 14; bases outside the gene matches: 16. The CDR3 loop spans 16 amino acids. Germline assignment: CDR1 SGHDN and CDR2 FVKESK.

This clonotype was seen a handful of times. V gene TRBV20-1 combines with J gene TRBJ1-2; perhaps TRBD1 as D (6 bases). CDR1 is DFQATT and CDR2 is SNEGSKA in the germline V gene (reference sequence). The CDR3 runs 11 residues. V gave up 6 bases and J gave up 3 bases, with 8 bases separating them. The CDR3 bases are TGCAGTGCCCGGACAGACTATGGCTACACCTTC. Its protein is CSARTDYGYTF.

Concerning this clonotype itself: A single base separates this from a much larger clone, so it may be a read error. This rearrangement joins TRBV9 to TRBJ2-3; D not resolved. The CDR3 extends over 14 amino acids. V was clipped by 4 bases and J by 0 bases, with 9 bases between them. Germline assignment: CDR1 SGDLS and CDR2 YYNGEE. The CDR3 region has the DNA TGTGCCAGCAGCCCTCCCCGGAGCACAGATACGCAGTATTTT. As protein: CASSPPRSTDTQYF.